The rows below give T cell receptor beta chains drawn from one sample of a study of identical twins. MiXCR was run by TCRdb on the 5' RACE reads, yielding one entry per CDR3 protein. The table has 690,000 or so distinct CDR3 sequences, roughly 8% seen once; the top ten hold approximately 0.96%. The same sample was also used in a study of yellow fever vaccine responses in identical twins.

Input material: PBMCs. Source of these receptors: a woman under 30 in good health. Each CDR3 is given with its conserved first and last residue.

CDR3: CASSLPGTSQQQYF
J: TRBJ2-3
V: TRBV5-6

CDR3: CSTKGNRATDTQYF
J: TRBJ2-3
V: TRBV29-1

CDR3: CASSGAGGPRETQYF
J: TRBJ2-5
V: TRBV4-1

CDR3: CASGRLYEQYF
J: TRBJ2-7
V: TRBV25-1

CDR3: CASSLSSTSGGAKDTQYF
J: TRBJ2-3
V: TRBV12-3/TRBV12-4

CDR3: CASSLASSQYGYTF
J: TRBJ1-2
V: TRBV5-1

CDR3: CASSLETGSREQYF
J: TRBJ2-7
V: TRBV7-9

CDR3: CASNLLGLETQYF
J: TRBJ2-5
V: TRBV5-1

CDR3: CASSEKGLSEQFF
J: TRBJ2-1
V: TRBV7-3

CDR3: CASSLQRGTSLPNEQFF
J: TRBJ2-1
V: TRBV7-8

CDR3: CASSQRLAGTQETQYF
J: TRBJ2-5
V: TRBV4-1

CDR3: CASSQNEEGTEAFF
J: TRBJ1-1
V: TRBV3-1

CDR3: CASSRGTGPETQYF
J: TRBJ2-5
V: TRBV28

CDR3: CASRIDRVNEQYF
J: TRBJ2-7
V: TRBV28

CDR3: CASSLEWTRGYTEAFF
J: TRBJ1-1
V: TRBV5-1

CDR3: CASQGQSYEQYF
J: TRBJ2-7
V: TRBV27

CDR3: CATSRDVSGVQSGANVLTF
J: TRBJ2-6
V: TRBV15

CDR3: CASTPTGPQYEQFF
J: TRBJ2-1
V: TRBV5-1

CDR3: CATSSVSGTGSSGYTF
J: TRBJ1-2
V: TRBV15

CDR3: CASSGGWGAYNEQFF
J: TRBJ2-1
V: TRBV7-2

CDR3: CASSFGLGTNEQFF
J: TRBJ2-1
V: TRBV5-1

CDR3: CARKQGAQTSGGETQYF
J: TRBJ2-5
V: TRBV2

CDR3: CASTRSGGNQETQYF
J: TRBJ2-5
V: TRBV12-3/TRBV12-4

CDR3: CASSRAEGGETQYF
J: TRBJ2-5
V: TRBV7-9

CDR3: CASSLAGQGHEQYF
J: TRBJ2-7
V: TRBV12-3/TRBV12-4

CDR3: CASSEITVTTGEQYF
J: TRBJ2-7
V: TRBV2

CDR3: CASSQGDRRQAFF
J: TRBJ1-1
V: TRBV4-1

CDR3: CASSLVGHLKVGTYEQYF
J: TRBJ2-7
V: TRBV28

CDR3: CASSPPPLAAYEQYF
J: TRBJ2-7
V: TRBV7-9

CDR3: CASSLDRGGRGTEAFF
J: TRBJ1-1
V: TRBV5-1

CDR3: CASSPSSGGPTYEQYF
J: TRBJ2-7
V: TRBV3-1

CDR3: CASSLIQGGFYEQYF
J: TRBJ2-7
V: TRBV7-2

CDR3: CSVEPPGGGYTF
J: TRBJ1-2
V: TRBV29-1

CDR3: CASSAGGDRAGELFF
J: TRBJ2-2
V: TRBV9

CDR3: CASSQKGVTEAFF
J: TRBJ1-1
V: TRBV3-1

CDR3: CASSDLQNYNSPLHF
J: TRBJ1-6
V: TRBV25-1

CDR3: CASSRGQSSYNEQFF
J: TRBJ2-1
V: TRBV12-3/TRBV12-4

CDR3: CASSQVFAAEAFF
J: TRBJ1-1
V: TRBV4-1

CDR3: CASSILAGGPGGELFF
J: TRBJ2-2
V: TRBV9

CDR3: CAYEIGLRSQETQYF
J: TRBJ2-5
V: TRBV7-9

CDR3: CASSYPDTGELFF
J: TRBJ2-2
V: TRBV6-5

CDR3: CASSPTTAGRGYTF
J: TRBJ1-2
V: TRBV12-3/TRBV12-4

CDR3: CSAPHAGLKKNNEQFF
J: TRBJ2-1
V: TRBV20-1

CDR3: CASSLSRLADYNEQFF
J: TRBJ2-1
V: TRBV27

CDR3: CASSSGVEQYF
J: TRBJ2-7
V: TRBV7-2

CDR3: CASSLAGGLPSTDTQYF
J: TRBJ2-3
V: TRBV7-2

CDR3: CASSLRGLAADTQYF
J: TRBJ2-3
V: TRBV27

CDR3: CASSERSSWGTSSYNEQFF
J: TRBJ2-1
V: TRBV5-1

CDR3: CASSQGLGGTQEQYF
J: TRBJ2-7
V: TRBV3-1

CDR3: CASSPTSDSYEQYF
J: TRBJ2-7
V: TRBV7-2

CDR3: CASSLGAGYNSPLHF
J: TRBJ1-6
V: TRBV5-1

CDR3: CASSLSTSGSFVPYEQYF
J: TRBJ2-7
V: TRBV28

CDR3: CASSLGAALYEQYF
J: TRBJ2-7
V: TRBV3-1

CDR3: CSARESGRETQYF
J: TRBJ2-5
V: TRBV20-1

CDR3: CSAGSGGTDTQYF
J: TRBJ2-3
V: TRBV20-1